This T cell receptor beta chain was documented in a study of CD8+ T cells in alopecia areata. Study overall: Those patients who were treated received oral tofacitinib, which was given at 5 to 10 mg twice daily for moderate-to-severe alopecia areata.

This clone was picked up a small number of times. What it binds is not known. Study-wide results and limits: Under tofacitinib, numerous expanded lesional clonotypes remained detectable in scalp and blood. Because of a solitary nonresponder, the connection of baseline CD8+ expansion to response stays uncertain.

The CDR3 runs 15 residues. CDR1 and CDR2 (germline): SGHRS, YFSETQ. The V and J ends lost 2 bases and 7 bases, in that order; junction bases with no gene match: 6. Following extraction, RNA underwent reverse transcription to cDNA, which served as the sequencing template. Sequencing was performed with immunoSEQ multiplex PCR; in TCRdb, only in-frame clones are kept and a portion is missing. The sample has 180,000 or so clones, about 53% seen once. The sample's treatment: oral pan-JAK inhibitor, 5-10 mg twice daily. CD4+ and CD8+ T cells were sorted from PBMCs stained for CD3, CD4 and CD8. The chain recombines TRBV5-1 with TRBJ2-1, with TRBD2 matching over 10 bases. Source: CD8+ T cells sorted from blood, taken at week 24, from a patient treated with tofacitinib. The origin of this receptor is a human donor with alopecia areata. This CDR3 is CASSFSPAGGNEQFF. The CDR3 DNA is TGCGCCAGCAGCTTTAGCCCAGCGGGGGGGAATGAGCAGTTCTTC.